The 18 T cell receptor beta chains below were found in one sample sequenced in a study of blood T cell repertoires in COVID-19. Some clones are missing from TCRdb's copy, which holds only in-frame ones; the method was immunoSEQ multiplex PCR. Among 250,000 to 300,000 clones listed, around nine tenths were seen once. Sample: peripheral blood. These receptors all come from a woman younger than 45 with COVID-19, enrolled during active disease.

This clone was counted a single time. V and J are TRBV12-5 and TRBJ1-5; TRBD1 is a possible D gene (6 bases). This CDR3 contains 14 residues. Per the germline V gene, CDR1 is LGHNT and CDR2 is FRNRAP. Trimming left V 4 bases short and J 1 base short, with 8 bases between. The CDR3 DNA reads TGTGCTAGTGGTTCTCAGGGGAGCAATCAGCCCCAGCATTTT. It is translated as CASGSQGSNQPQHF.

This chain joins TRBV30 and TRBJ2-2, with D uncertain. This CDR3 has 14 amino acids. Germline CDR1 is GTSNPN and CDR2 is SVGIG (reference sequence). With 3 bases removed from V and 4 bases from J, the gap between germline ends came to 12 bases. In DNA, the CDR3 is TGTGCCTGGAGGAGTCTTACTTCCACCGGGGAGCTGTTTTTT. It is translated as CAWRSLTSTGELFF.

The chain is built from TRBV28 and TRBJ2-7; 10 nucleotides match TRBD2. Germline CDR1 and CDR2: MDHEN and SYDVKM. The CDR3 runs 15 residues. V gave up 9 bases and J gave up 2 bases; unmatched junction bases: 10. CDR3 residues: CASALAGARAYEQYF. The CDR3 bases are TGTGCCAGTGCTCTAGCGGGAGCTAGGGCCTACGAGCAGTACTTC.

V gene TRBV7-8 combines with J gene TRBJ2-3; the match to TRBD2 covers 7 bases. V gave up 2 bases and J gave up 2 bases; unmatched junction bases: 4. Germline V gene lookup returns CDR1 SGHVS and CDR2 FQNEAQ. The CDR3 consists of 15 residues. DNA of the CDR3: TGTGCCAGCAGCTTACGCGGGAGCGACACAGATACGCAGTATTTT. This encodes CASSLRGSDTDTQYF.

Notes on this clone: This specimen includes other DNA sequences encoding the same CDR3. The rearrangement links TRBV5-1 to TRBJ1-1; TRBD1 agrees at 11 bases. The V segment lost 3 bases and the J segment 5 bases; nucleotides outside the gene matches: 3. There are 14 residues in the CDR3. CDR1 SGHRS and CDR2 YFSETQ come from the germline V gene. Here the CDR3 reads CASSSGQGGTEAFF. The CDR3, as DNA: TGCGCCAGCAGCTCGGGACAGGGGGGAACTGAAGCTTTCTTT.

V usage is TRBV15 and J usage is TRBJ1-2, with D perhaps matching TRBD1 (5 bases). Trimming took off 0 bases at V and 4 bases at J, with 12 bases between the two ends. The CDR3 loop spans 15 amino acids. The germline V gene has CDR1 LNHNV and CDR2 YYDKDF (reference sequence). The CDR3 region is CATSRDRGQGYGYTF. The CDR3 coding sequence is TGTGCCACCAGCAGAGATAGGGGCCAGGGCTATGGCTACACCTTC.

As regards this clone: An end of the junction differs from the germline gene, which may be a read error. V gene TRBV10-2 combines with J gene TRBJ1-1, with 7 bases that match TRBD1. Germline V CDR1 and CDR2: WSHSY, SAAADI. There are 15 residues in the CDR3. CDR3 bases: TGCGCCAGCATTGAGACCCAGGGGGGGAACACTGAAGCTTTCTTT. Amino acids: CASIETQGGNTEAFF.

The CDR3 is CASSPGTVNYGYTF. CDR3 in DNA: TGTGCCAGCAGCCCAGGGACTGTCAACTATGGCTACACCTTC. The chain joins TRBV5-6 to TRBJ1-2, with a weak D call TRBD1 (5 bases). This CDR3 has 14 amino acids. Germline V gene data show CDR1 as SGHDT and CDR2 as YYEEEE. The V end lost 4 bases, the J end lost 2 bases, and 12 bases lay between the germline ends.

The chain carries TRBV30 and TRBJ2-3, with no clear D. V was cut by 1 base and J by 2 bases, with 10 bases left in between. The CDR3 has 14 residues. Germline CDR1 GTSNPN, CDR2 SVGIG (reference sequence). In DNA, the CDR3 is TGTGCCTGGAGTGGAGCGATCCTCACAGATACGCAGTATTTT. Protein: CAWSGAILTDTQYF.

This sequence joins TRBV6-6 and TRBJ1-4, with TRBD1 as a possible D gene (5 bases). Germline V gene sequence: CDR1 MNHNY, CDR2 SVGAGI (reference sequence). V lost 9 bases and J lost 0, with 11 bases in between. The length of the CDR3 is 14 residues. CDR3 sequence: CASTSGTTNEKLFF. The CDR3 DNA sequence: TGTGCCAGTACATCAGGGACAACTAATGAAAAACTGTTTTTT.

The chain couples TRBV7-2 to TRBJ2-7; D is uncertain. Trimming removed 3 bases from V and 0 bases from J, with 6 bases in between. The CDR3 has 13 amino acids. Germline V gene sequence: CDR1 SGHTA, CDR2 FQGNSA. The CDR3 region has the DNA TGTGCCAGCAGCTTCCAGGTCTCCTACGAGCAGTACTTC. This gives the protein CASSFQVSYEQYF.

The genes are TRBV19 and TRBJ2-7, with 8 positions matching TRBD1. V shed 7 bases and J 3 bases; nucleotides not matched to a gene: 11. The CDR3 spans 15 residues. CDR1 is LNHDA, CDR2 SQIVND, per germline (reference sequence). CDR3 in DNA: TGTGCCAGTACCCTTGCCGGGACAGGTAGCTACGAGCAGTACTTC. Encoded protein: CASTLAGTGSYEQYF. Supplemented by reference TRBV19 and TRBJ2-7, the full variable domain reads DGGITQSPKYLFRKEGQNVTLSCEQNLNHDAMYWYRQDPGQGLRLIYYSQIVNDFQKGDIAEGYSVSREKKESFPLTVTSAQKNPTAFYLCASTLAGTGSYEQYFGPGTRLTVT.

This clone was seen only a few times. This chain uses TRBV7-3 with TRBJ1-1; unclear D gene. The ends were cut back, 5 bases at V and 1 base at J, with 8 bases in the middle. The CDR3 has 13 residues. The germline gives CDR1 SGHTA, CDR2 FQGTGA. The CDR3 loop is CASSPTGNTEAFF. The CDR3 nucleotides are TGTGCCAGCAGCCCCACGGGGAACACTGAAGCTTTCTTT.

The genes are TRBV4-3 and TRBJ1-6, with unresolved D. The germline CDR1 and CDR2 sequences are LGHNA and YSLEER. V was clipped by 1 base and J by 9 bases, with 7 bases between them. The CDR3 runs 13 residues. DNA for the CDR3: TGCGCCAGCAGCCAAGCCCGAGGTTCACCCCTCCACTTT. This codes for CASSQARGSPLHF.

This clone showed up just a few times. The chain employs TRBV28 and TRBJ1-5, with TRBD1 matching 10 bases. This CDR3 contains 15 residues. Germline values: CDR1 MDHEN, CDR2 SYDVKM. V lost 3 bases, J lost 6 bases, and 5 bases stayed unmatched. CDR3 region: CASSFGTGERQPQHF. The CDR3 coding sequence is TGTGCCAGCAGTTTCGGGACAGGGGAGCGTCAGCCCCAGCATTTT.

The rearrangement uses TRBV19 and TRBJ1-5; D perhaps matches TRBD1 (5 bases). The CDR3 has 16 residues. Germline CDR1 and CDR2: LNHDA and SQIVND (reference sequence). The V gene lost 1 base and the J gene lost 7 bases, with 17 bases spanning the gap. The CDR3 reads CASSIGGDGGDQPQHF. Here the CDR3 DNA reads TGTGCCAGTAGTATAGGTGGGGACGGAGGGGACCAGCCCCAGCATTTT.

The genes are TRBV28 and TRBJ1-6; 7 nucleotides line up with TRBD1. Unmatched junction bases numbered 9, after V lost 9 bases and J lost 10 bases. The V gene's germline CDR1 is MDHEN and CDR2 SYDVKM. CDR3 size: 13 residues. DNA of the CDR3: TGTGCCAGTTCACGGCCAGGGGGGTCACCCCTCCACTTT. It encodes CASSRPGGSPLHF.

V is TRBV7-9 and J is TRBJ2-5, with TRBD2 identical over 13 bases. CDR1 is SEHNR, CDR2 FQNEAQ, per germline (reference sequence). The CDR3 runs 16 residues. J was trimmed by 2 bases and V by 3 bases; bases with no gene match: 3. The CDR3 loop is CASSFLLAGGQETQYF. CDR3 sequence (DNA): TGTGCCAGCAGCTTCCTACTAGCGGGAGGGCAAGAGACCCAGTACTTC.